These T cell receptor beta chains were read from a single sample in a study of vaccination and CD4 T cells after COVID-19. MiXCR, applied by TCRdb to the PCR reads, yields one record per CDR3 protein. The sample includes some 15,000 distinct CDR3 sequences, 52% of them seen just once. The antigens of these receptors remain unknown. Specimen: CD4+ T cells from blood, cultured in vitro. The receptors here all came from a human donor who had recovered from COVID-19. Each CDR3 is given with its conserved first and last residue. The D gene is left open where the match is weak. Size values are once, few and many counts, or a class for expanded clones, and some rows have none.

v_call,d_call,clone_size,j_call,cdr3_nt,cdr3_aa
TRBV14,.,.,TRBJ1-1,TGTGCCAGCAGCCAAGATCGTAGGAGGGTCGACACTGAAGCTTTCTTT,CASSQDRRRVDTEAFF
TRBV5-1,.,.,TRBJ2-7,TGCGCCAGCAGCTTGGAAGCAAGGGCCGTAGACGAGCAGTACTTC,CASSLEARAVDEQYF
TRBV20-1,TRBD2,.,TRBJ2-3,TGCAGTGCCAATAGCGGGGGGGTCGATACGCAGTATTTT,CSANSGGVDTQYF
TRBV12-3/TRBV12-4,TRBD2,.,TRBJ2-3,TGTGCCAGCAGTTCCCAGCGGGAGGGGGATACGCAGTATTTT,CASSSQREGDTQYF
TRBV24-1,TRBD2,.,TRBJ2-3,TGTGCCACCAGTTCTATGCGGGAGGGAAATACGCAGTATTTT,CATSSMREGNTQYF
TRBV7-9,.,.,TRBJ1-1,TGTGCCAGCAGCTTAGTCGTAGGAAGAAGCACTGAAGCTTTCTTT,CASSLVVGRSTEAFF
TRBV2,.,.,TRBJ2-5,TGTGCCAGCAATGAGGGGGGCCAGTACTTC,CASNEGGQYF
TRBV20-1,TRBD2,.,TRBJ2-7,TGCAGTGCTAGAGGCCCTGGGCTAGCGGGAAACGAGCAGTACTTC,CSARGPGLAGNEQYF
TRBV7-2,TRBD1,.,TRBJ2-5,TGTGCCAGCAGCTTACATGGGACAGGGACCCAAGAGACCCAGTACTTC,CASSLHGTGTQETQYF
TRBV20-1,TRBD1,few,TRBJ1-2,TGCAGTGCTAGAGATGACAGGGGCGCCGGGGGCTACACCTTC,CSARDDRGAGGYTF
TRBV27,TRBD1,.,TRBJ1-5,TGTGCCAGCAGTTCCCGGACAGGGGGGCTCAATCAGCCCCAGCATTTT,CASSSRTGGLNQPQHF